These T cell receptor beta chains were read from a single sample in a study of glioma-infiltrating T cells after dendritic cell vaccination. The protocol was immunoSEQ multiplex PCR, while the TCRdb copy is restricted to in-frame clones and leaves out a portion. This sample carries roughly 98,000 clones, 85% to 90% of them seen once, and the ten largest clones take less than 20%. The sample consisted of blood, taken before dendritic cell vaccination. The receptors come from a human donor with glioblastoma. CDR3s include the opening cysteine and the closing phenylalanine or tryptophan. The D gene is left open where the match is weak. Clone size is not always given. Where it is, it says once, few, many or a class for expanded clones.

j_call d_call clone_size v_call cdr3_nt cdr3_aa
TRBJ1-6 TRBD1 . TRBV5-6 TGTGCCAGCAGCTTGAAGGACAGGGAGATTTCACCCCTCCACTTT CASSLKDREISPLHF
TRBJ2-7 TRBD1 once TRBV18 TGTGCCAGCTCACAACCCGGACAGGGGACGTCCTACGAGCAGTACTTC CASSQPGQGTSYEQYF
TRBJ2-5 TRBD1 . TRBV9 TGTGCCAGCAGCGTAGAGGGGACAGGGGGGGGAGAGACCCAGTACTTC CASSVEGTGGGETQYF
TRBJ1-3 . . TRBV9 TGTGCCAGCAGCCAACAGGGCGGAAACACCATATATTTT CASSQQGGNTIYF
TRBJ2-3 TRBD2 . TRBV9 TGTGCCAGCAGCGAAGACATTCCGGGACTAGCGGGATCGGATACGCAGTATTTT CASSEDIPGLAGSDTQYF
TRBJ2-7 . . TRBV7-2 TGTGCCAGCAGTCTAGACTGGGACACTTCCTCCTACGAGCAGTACTTC CASSLDWDTSSYEQYF
TRBJ2-2 TRBD2 . TRBV5-4 TGTGCCAGCAGCCAGGGACTAGCGGGGGGGCCAGTTGGCGGGGAGCTGTTTTTT CASSQGLAGGPVGGELFF
TRBJ2-2 . . TRBV19 TGTGCCAGTAGTATTCGACACGACACCGGGGAGCTGTTTTTT CASSIRHDTGELFF
TRBJ2-6 . . TRBV18 TGTGCCAGCTCACCGGACTGGAAAAGCTCTGGGGCCAACGTCCTGACTTTC CASSPDWKSSGANVLTF
TRBJ2-2 . . TRBV27 TGTGCCAGCAGTCTTTTGAGGACCGGGGAGCTGTTTTTT CASSLLRTGELFF
TRBJ2-1 . once TRBV7-6 TGTGCCAGCAGCTTTAAATGGCCCGACAATGAGCAGTTCTTC CASSFKWPDNEQFF
TRBJ2-1 TRBD1 . TRBV19 TGTGCCAGTAGTGCAGGGACAGGGTCGTTATACAATGAGCAGTTCTTC CASSAGTGSLYNEQFF
TRBJ2-7 TRBD1 . TRBV5-4 TGTGCCAGCAGCTCCCGGGACAGGGGGTACGAGCAGTACTTC CASSSRDRGYEQYF
TRBJ2-3 . . TRBV4-1 TGCGCCAGCAGCCAAGATCGTACTACGTTGGATACGCAGTATTTT CASSQDRTTLDTQYF
TRBJ2-7 . . TRBV11-2 TGTGCCAGCAGCTTACCCCGGACTAACTACGAGCAGTACTTC CASSLPRTNYEQYF
TRBJ2-7 . . TRBV4-2 TGTGCCAGCAGCCCTCTTCCCCACCGTAGGGGGTTAACCTACGAGCAGTACTTC CASSPLPHRRGLTYEQYF
TRBJ1-2 . . TRBV2 TGTGCCAGCAGTGGCCGGGTTTATGGCTACACCTTC CASSGRVYGYTF
TRBJ1-4 TRBD1 . TRBV5-4 TGTGCCAGCAGCTTGGTGGCAGGGGGGCATGAAAAACTGTTTTTT CASSLVAGGHEKLFF
TRBJ2-1 TRBD1 . TRBV6-1 TGTGCCAGCAGTAGACAGGGTGAGGATGAGCAGTTCTTC CASSRQGEDEQFF
TRBJ1-5 TRBD1 . TRBV6-1 TGTGCCAGCAGCGGGGACAGGGATCGGCCCCAGCATTTT CASSGDRDRPQHF
TRBJ2-7 . few TRBV7-2 TGTGCCAGCAGCTTAGTTAGGGGTTCCTACGAGCAGTACTTC CASSLVRGSYEQYF
TRBJ2-7 TRBD1 . TRBV7-9 TGTGCCAGCAGCTCACAGGGACAGGGGACCTACGAGCAGTACTTC CASSSQGQGTYEQYF
TRBJ1-1 . . TRBV6-1 TGTGCCAGCAGTCAGGGTAAGAACACTGAAGCTTTCTTT CASSQGKNTEAFF